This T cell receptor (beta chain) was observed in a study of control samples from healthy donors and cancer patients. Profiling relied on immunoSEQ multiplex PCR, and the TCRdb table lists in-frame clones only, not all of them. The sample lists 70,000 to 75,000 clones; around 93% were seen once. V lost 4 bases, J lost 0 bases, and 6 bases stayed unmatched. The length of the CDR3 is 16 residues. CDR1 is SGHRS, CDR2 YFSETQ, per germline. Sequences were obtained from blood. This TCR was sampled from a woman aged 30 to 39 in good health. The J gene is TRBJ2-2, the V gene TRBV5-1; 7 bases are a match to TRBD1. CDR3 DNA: TGCGCCAGCAGCGGAGGACAGGAGGCGAACACCGGGGAGCTGTTTTTT. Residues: CASSGGQEANTGELFF.